This is a list of T cell receptor beta chains from one sample in a study of cytomegalovirus exposure and HLA in healthy donors. The table came from immunoSEQ multiplex PCR; TCRdb's copy has only in-frame clones and leaves some out. The table records around 150,000 clones, approximately 80% of them present only once. Specimen: PBMCs. The receptor source for this set is a man aged 40-50 years in good health and CMV-seropositive. Each CDR3 is given with its conserved first and last residue. Only some rows state a clone size, as once, few, many or a class for expanded clones.

clone size | J gene | V gene | CDR3 protein
NA | TRBJ2-7 | TRBV18 | CASSPRALYEQYF
NA | TRBJ1-5 | TRBV7-2 | CASSADRRFNQPQHF
NA | TRBJ1-2 | TRBV4-2 | CASSQDTRGGESYTF
NA | NA | TRBV5-6 | CASSAGLGSSYEQYF
NA | TRBJ2-7 | TRBV4-1 | CASSQPGQGTYEQYF
NA | TRBJ2-7 | TRBV6-5 | CASSSGTGIPYEQYF
NA | TRBJ2-7 | TRBV5-1 | CASSLAPQAYEQYF
once | TRBJ2-5 | TRBV5-1 | CASSHGTTQETQYF
NA | TRBJ1-1 | TRBV6-1 | CASSLHPGGTEAFF
NA | TRBJ1-5 | TRBV2 | CASSDQQADRVAQHF
NA | TRBJ1-5 | TRBV5-1 | CASSLQGGGQPQHF
NA | TRBJ2-1 | TRBV6-1 | CASSWDFYNEQFF
NA | TRBJ2-1 | TRBV5-1 | CASSGAGTSAYNEQFF